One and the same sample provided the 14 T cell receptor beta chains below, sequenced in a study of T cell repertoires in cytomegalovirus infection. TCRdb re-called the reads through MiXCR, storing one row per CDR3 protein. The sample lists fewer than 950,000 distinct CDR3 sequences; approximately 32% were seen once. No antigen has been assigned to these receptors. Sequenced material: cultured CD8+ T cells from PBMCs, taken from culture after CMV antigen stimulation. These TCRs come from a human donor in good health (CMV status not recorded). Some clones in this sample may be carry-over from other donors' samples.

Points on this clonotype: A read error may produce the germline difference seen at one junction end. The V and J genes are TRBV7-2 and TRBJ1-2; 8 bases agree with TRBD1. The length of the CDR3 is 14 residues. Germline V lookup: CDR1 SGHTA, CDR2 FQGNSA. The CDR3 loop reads CVSSLTGGDYGYTF. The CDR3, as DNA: TGTGTCAGCAGCTTAACAGGGGGAGACTATGGCTACACCTTC.

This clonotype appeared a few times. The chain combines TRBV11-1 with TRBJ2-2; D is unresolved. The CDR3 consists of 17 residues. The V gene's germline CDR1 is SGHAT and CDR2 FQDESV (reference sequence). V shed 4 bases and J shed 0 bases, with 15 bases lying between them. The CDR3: CASSWGWMAANTGELFF. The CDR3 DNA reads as TGTGCCAGCAGCTGGGGATGGATGGCAGCGAACACCGGGGAGCTGTTTTTT.

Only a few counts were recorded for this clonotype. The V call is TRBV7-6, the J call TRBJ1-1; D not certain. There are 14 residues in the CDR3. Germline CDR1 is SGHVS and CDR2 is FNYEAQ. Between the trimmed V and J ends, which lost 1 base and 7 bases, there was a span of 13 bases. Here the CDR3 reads CASSLEGYSLEAFF. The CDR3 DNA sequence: TGTGCCAGCAGCTTAGAAGGATACAGCCTTGAAGCTTTCTTT.

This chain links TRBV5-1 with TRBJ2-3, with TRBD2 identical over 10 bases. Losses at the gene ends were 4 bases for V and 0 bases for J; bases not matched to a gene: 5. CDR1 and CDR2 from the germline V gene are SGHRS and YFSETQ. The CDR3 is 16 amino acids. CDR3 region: CASSERLAGSTDTQYF. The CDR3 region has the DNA TGCGCCAGCAGCGAACGACTAGCGGGTAGCACAGATACGCAGTATTTT.

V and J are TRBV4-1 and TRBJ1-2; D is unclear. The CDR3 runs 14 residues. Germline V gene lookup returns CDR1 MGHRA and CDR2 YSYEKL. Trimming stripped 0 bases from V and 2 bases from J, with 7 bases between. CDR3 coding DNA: TGCGCCAGCAGCCAAGATAACTTCAACTATGGCTACACCTTC. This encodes CASSQDNFNYGYTF.

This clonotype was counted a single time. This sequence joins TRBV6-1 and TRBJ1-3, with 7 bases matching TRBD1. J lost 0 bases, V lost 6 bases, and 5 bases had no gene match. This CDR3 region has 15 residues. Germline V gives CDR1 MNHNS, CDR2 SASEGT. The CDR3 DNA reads TGTGCCAGCAGCCCCGGGACAGTCTCTGGAAACACCATATATTTT. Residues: CASSPGTVSGNTIYF.

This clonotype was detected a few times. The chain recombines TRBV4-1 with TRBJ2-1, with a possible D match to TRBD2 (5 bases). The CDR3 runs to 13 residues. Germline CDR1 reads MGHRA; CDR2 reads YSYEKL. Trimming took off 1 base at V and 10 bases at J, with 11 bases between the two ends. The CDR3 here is CASSQGGSGEQFF. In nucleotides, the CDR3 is TGCGCCAGCAGCCAAGGAGGGTCGGGGGAGCAGTTCTTC.

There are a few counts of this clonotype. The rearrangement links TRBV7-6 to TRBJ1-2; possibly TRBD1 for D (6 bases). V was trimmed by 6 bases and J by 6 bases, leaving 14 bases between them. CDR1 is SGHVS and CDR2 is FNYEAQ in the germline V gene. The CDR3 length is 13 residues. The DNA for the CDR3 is TGTGCCAGCAGTCCCGGGGGGCTCGATGGCTACACCTTC. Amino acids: CASSPGGLDGYTF.

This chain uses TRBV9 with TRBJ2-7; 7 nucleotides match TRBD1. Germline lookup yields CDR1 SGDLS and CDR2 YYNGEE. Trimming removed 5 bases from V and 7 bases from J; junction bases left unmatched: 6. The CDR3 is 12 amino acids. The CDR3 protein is CASSEGAREQYF. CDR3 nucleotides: TGTGCCAGCAGTGAGGGGGCGCGGGAGCAGTACTTC. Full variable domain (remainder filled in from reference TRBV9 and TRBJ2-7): DSGVTQTPKHLITATGQRVTLRCSPRSGDLSVYWYQQSLDQGLQFLIQYYNGEERAKGNILERFSAQQFPDLHSELNLSSLELGDSALYFCASSEGAREQYFGPGTRLTVT.

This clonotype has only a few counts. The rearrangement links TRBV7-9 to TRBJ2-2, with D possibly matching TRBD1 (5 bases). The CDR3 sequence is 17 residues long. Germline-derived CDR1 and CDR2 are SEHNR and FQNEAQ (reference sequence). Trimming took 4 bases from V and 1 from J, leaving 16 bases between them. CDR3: CASSSIDGALNTGELFF. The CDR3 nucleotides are TGTGCCAGCAGCTCCATCGATGGGGCCTTGAACACCGGGGAGCTGTTTTTT. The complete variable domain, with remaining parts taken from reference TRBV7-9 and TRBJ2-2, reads DTGVSQNPRHKITKRGQNVTFRCDPISEHNRLYWYRQTLGQGPEFLTYFQNEAQLEKSRLLSDRFSAERPKGSFSTLEIQRTEQGDSAMYLCASSSIDGALNTGELFFGEGSRLTVL.

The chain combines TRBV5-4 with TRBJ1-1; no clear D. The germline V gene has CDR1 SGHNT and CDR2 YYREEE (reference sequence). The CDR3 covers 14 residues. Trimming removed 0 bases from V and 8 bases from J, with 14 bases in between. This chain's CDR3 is CASSLDRDPEEAFF. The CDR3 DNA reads TGTGCCAGCAGCTTGGACAGAGACCCTGAGGAAGCTTTCTTT.

CDR3 sequence: CASSSEERGGSLTDTQYF. The CDR3 nucleotides are TGTGCCAGCAGCTCAGAAGAGCGCGGGGGGTCTCTCACAGATACGCAGTATTTT. The chain recombines TRBV7-2 with TRBJ2-3, with 8 positions matching TRBD2. There are 18 residues in the CDR3. Losses at the gene ends were 4 bases for V and 2 bases for J; bases not matched to a gene: 14. CDR1 and CDR2 (germline): SGHTA, FQGNSA.

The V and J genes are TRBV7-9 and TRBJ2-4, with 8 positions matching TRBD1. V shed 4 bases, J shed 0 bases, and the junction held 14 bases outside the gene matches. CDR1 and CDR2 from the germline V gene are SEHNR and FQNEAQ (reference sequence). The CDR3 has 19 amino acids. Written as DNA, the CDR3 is TGTGCCAGCAGCTCCCCCTCGGGACAGGCGAATGTAGCCAAAAACATTCAGTACTTC. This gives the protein CASSSPSGQANVAKNIQYF.

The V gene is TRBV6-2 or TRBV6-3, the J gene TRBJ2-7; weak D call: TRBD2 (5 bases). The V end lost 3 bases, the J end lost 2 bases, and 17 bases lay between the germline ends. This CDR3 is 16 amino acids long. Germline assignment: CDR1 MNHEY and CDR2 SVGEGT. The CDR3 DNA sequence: TGTGCCAGCAGTTATGACGAAATTTGGACTCCCTACGAGCAGTACGTC. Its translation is CASSYDEIWTPYEQYV.